The clone carrying this TCR beta chain has a single count. Its specificity is unknown. A much larger clone lies one base from this, so it may be a read error. This record belongs to a study of Graves' ophthalmopathy and Graves' hyperthyroidism. The overall study: Hyperthyroidism counted as stable given no ophthalmopathy within 18 months of follow-up. Study-wide findings and caveats: Thyroid clonotypes that were expanded above 0.001 frequency mostly also appeared in blood. Cross-validated, the 13-signature model showed 87.88%/81.08% sensitivity/specificity, and 80%/75% in the test set.

RNA served as the template for amplifying TCR beta CDR3 regions. The first round was an RT-PCR with HTBI primers, and the second round was a multiplex PCR. TCRdb processed the multiplex PCR reads anew with MiXCR; each CDR3 protein has one entry. The table records roughly 1.1 million distinct CDR3 sequences, roughly two fifths of them present only once. The specimen was peripheral blood or thyroid tissue (not recorded which). This clonotype was sampled from an adult man with Graves' hyperthyroidism.

The CDR3 nucleotides read TGTGCCAGCAGCTTAGATTCCGGTATGGGGAAGCAGCACTTC. As protein: CASSLDSGMGKQHF. V is TRBV7-2 and J is TRBJ2-7; D gene uncertain. Per germline, CDR1 SGHTA and CDR2 FQGNSA. The CDR3 runs 14 residues. Full variable domain (missing parts from reference TRBV7-2 and TRBJ2-7): GAGVSQSPSNKVTEKGKDVELRCDPISGHTALYWYRQSLGQGLEFLIYFQGNSAPDKSGLPSDRFSAERTGGSVSTLTIQRTQQEDSAVYLCASSLDSGMGKQHFGPGTRLTVT.